This T cell receptor (beta chain) stems from a study of cytomegalovirus exposure and HLA in healthy donors. Study-level findings and limits: It was reported that TCR beta sequences correctly inferred the HLA-A and HLA-B alleles for most subjects. In terms of immune exposure information, only CMV serostatus was available.

Deletions cut 1 base from V and 11 bases from J, with 9 bases between. Germline CDR1 MNHNS, CDR2 SASEGT. The CDR3 length is 13 residues. Amplification used 60 Vbeta primers and 13 Jbeta primers. Assay: immunoSEQ multiplex PCR; the TCRdb copy retains only in-frame clones and omits some. This table holds 85,000 to 110,000 clones, more than 75% found once. In regard to this clone: The antigen remains undetermined.

This receptor was obtained from a woman younger than 35 in good health and CMV-seropositive. The sample was PBMCs. The chain recombines TRBV6-1 with TRBJ1-6; the D gene is possibly TRBD1 (5 bases). The CDR3: CASSEVGGAPLHF. The CDR3, as DNA: TGTGCCAGCAGTGAAGTTGGGGGGGCACCCCTCCACTTT.